This note documents a single T cell receptor (beta chain) sequence. This sample was taken from a study of T cells in Graves' hyperthyroidism and ophthalmopathy. V was pared by 8 bases and J by 2 bases, with 10 bases of the junction left unmatched. Germline lookup yields CDR1 MDHEN and CDR2 SYDVKM. The CDR3 spans 15 residues. What was amplified from RNA transcripts were TCR beta CDR3 regions. The study used the HTBI primer set for a first-round RT-PCR of the TCR CDR3. TCRdb processed the multiplex PCR reads anew with MiXCR; each CDR3 protein has one entry. The table records fewer than 350,000 distinct CDR3 sequences, roughly 23% of them present only once.

This sequence joins TRBV28 and TRBJ2-7; TRBD2 matches 9 bases. The sequenced sample consisted of blood. The receptor was isolated from a woman between 45 and 60 years old with Graves' hyperthyroidism. CDR3 in amino acids: CASCGAGGLTYEQYF. The CDR3, as DNA: TGTGCCAGCTGCGGGGCGGGGGGGCTTACCTACGAGCAGTACTTC.